Listed below are T cell receptor beta chains from one sample, sequenced in a study of beta chain features in type 1 diabetes. Generated by immunoSEQ multiplex PCR, the TCRdb table keeps only in-frame clones and is missing some. This sample has 93,000 or so clones; under 30% occur once, and the top ten carry 0.5% to 0.6%. Sample: central memory CD4+ T cells from blood. These receptors originate from a woman aged 18-29 years with type 1 diabetes. CDR3s include the opening cysteine and the closing phenylalanine or tryptophan. A D gene is named only where the DNA matches it firmly. Clone size appears in some rows only: once, few, many, or a class for an expanded clone.

d_gene	v_gene	j_gene	abundance	len	CDR3aa	CDR3nt
.	TRBV5-6	TRBJ1-3	.	16	CASSRGAAGSGNTIYF	TGTGCCAGCAGCCGCGGTGCCGCTGGCTCTGGAAACACCATATATTTT
TRBD1	TRBV19	TRBJ1-5	few	16	CASSDGRGLGNQPQHF	TGTGCCAGTAGTGACGGCAGGGGGCTGGGCAATCAGCCCCAGCATTTT
.	TRBV7-9	TRBJ1-2	.	14	CASSLASGEEGYTF	TGTGCCAGCAGCTTAGCGTCGGGGGAGGAAGGCTACACCTTC
.	TRBV14	TRBJ2-2	few	16	CASSPGQSINTGELFF	TGTGCCAGCAGCCCGGGACAATCGATTAACACCGGGGAGCTGTTTTTT
.	TRBV5-4	TRBJ2-7	.	14	CASSLSPGHYEQYF	TGTGCCAGCAGCTTGAGTCCAGGACACTACGAGCAGTACTTC
.	TRBV18	TRBJ2-6	.	16	CASSGQLASGANVLTF	TGTGCCAGCTCAGGGCAGCTTGCCTCTGGGGCCAACGTCCTGACTTTC
.	TRBV28	TRBJ1-1	.	11	CASSSPSEAFF	TGTGCCAGCAGTTCCCCCTCTGAAGCTTTCTTT
.	TRBV30	TRBJ2-1	.	12	CAWAREYNEQFF	TGTGCCTGGGCTCGAGAGTACAATGAGCAGTTCTTC
.	TRBV5-1	TRBJ2-5	few	14	CASSLEPVQETQYF	TGCGCCAGCAGCCTCGAACCGGTTCAAGAGACCCAGTACTTC
TRBD1	TRBV5-1	TRBJ1-2	few	13	CASSPQGDYGYTF	TGCGCCAGCAGCCCCCAGGGGGACTATGGCTACACCTTC
.	TRBV11-2	TRBJ1-4	.	14	CASSFLGAGEKLFF	TGTGCCAGCAGCTTCTTGGGGGCAGGCGAAAAACTGTTTTTT
.	TRBV28	TRBJ1-2	few	15	CASSWTDQLVYGYTF	TGTGCCAGCAGTTGGACAGACCAGCTAGTCTATGGCTACACCTTC
.	TRBV18	TRBJ1-2	.	15	CASSPRTDGLYGYTF	TGTGCCAGCTCACCACGAACTGACGGACTCTATGGCTACACCTTC
TRBD1	TRBV5-1	TRBJ1-1	few	21	CASSLAGGDLGATRGHTEAFF	TGCGCCAGCAGCTTGGCAGGGGGCGATTTAGGAGCCACTAGGGGACACACTGAAGCTTTCTTT
TRBD2	TRBV11-3	TRBJ2-1	.	14	CASAGTSGYNEQFF	TGTGCCAGCGCCGGGACTAGCGGTTACAATGAGCAGTTCTTC
.	TRBV29-1	TRBJ2-3	.	14	CSLNDRSSTDTQYF	TGCAGCCTTAATGACAGGAGCTCCACAGATACGCAGTATTTT
TRBD2	TRBV18	TRBJ2-3	.	15	CASSLAGAITDTQYF	TGTGCCAGCTCCCTAGCGGGAGCAATTACAGATACGCAGTATTTT
TRBD1	TRBV25-1	TRBJ2-2	few	14	CASSDRTGRGELFF	TGTGCCAGCAGTGACCGGACAGGGCGCGGGGAGCTGTTTTTT
TRBD2	TRBV30	TRBJ2-1	few	13	CASSSGRANEQFF	TGTGCCTCCTCTAGCGGGAGGGCCAATGAGCAGTTCTTC
.	TRBV7-9	TRBJ1-1	few	13	CASEGQLNTEAFF	TGTGCCAGCGAAGGACAATTGAACACTGAAGCTTTCTTT
.	TRBV6-5	TRBJ1-1	few	15	CASSYGGASSTEAFF	TGTGCCAGCAGTTACGGCGGGGCATCGAGCACTGAAGCCTTCTTT
.	TRBV2	TRBJ2-2	.	13	CASASLATGELFF	TGTGCCAGCGCGTCTCTAGCAACCGGGGAGCTGTTTTTT
TRBD2	TRBV5-1	TRBJ2-1	.	16	CASSRTTSDSYNEQFF	TGCGCCAGCAGCCGGACGACTAGCGATTCCTACAATGAGCAGTTCTTC
.	TRBV28	TRBJ2-5	.	14	CASSWSGNLETQYF	TGTGCCAGCAGTTGGTCCGGGAACCTAGAGACCCAGTACTTC
TRBD1	TRBV6-1	TRBJ1-5	.	14	CASRGDRDNQPQHF	TGTGCCAGCAGAGGGGACAGGGATAATCAGCCCCAGCATTTT
TRBD1	TRBV7-9	TRBJ1-1	few	14	CASTLGQANTEAFF	TGTGCCAGCACCCTAGGACAGGCGAACACTGAAGCTTTCTTT
TRBD2	TRBV9	TRBJ2-3	few	15	CASSLSGRAPDTQYF	TGTGCCAGCAGCTTAAGCGGGAGGGCCCCAGATACGCAGTATTTT
TRBD1	TRBV5-6	TRBJ2-1	few	18	CASSLTSMASGGLDEQFF	TGTGCCAGCAGCTTGACTTCAATGGCGTCAGGGGGCTTGGATGAGCAGTTCTTC
.	TRBV11-3	TRBJ2-1	few	12	CASSATINEQFF	TGTGCCAGCAGCGCCACTATAAATGAGCAGTTCTTC
TRBD1	TRBV7-2	TRBJ1-5	few	14	CASSPRTGDQPQHF	TGTGCCAGCAGCCCGAGGACAGGGGATCAGCCCCAGCATTTT
TRBD1	TRBV7-6	TRBJ2-1	.	15	CASSWGQGLYNEQFF	TGTGCCAGCAGCTGGGGACAGGGCCTTTACAATGAGCAGTTCTTC
.	TRBV2	TRBJ2-2	.	14	CASSVRETVGELFF	TGTGCCAGCAGTGTCCGGGAGACGGTCGGGGAGCTGTTTTTT
.	TRBV5-1	TRBJ2-3	.	16	CASSFGGGTSTDTQYF	TGCGCCAGCAGCTTCGGCGGGGGCACTAGCACAGATACGCAGTATTTT
.	TRBV18	TRBJ1-1	.	15	CASSPQRNMNTEAFF	TGTGCCAGCTCTCCCCAACGAAACATGAACACTGAAGCTTTCTTT
TRBD2	TRBV28	TRBJ2-7	.	14	CASRSGMLTYEQYF	TGTGCCAGCAGAAGCGGGATGCTGACCTACGAGCAGTACTTC
TRBD2	TRBV5-5	TRBJ2-7	.	14	CASSMTSGGREQYF	TGTGCCAGCAGCATGACTAGCGGAGGGAGGGAGCAGTACTTC
.	TRBV30	TRBJ1-2	.	13	CAWRYPGTLGYTF	TGTGCCTGGAGGTACCCCGGGACATTAGGCTACACCTTC
TRBD2	TRBV4-1	TRBJ2-1	many	21	CASSQGIRGLKGTSGSAGQFF	TGCGCCAGCAGCCAAGGAATCAGGGGACTCAAAGGGACTAGCGGGAGCGCCGGTCAGTTCTTC
.	TRBV6-5	TRBJ2-7	once	12	CASRDTSYEQYF	TGTGCCAGCAGGGACACCTCCTACGAGCAGTACTTC
.	TRBV27	TRBJ1-5	few	15	CASSRTAFANQPQHF	TGTGCCAGCAGTCGGACAGCTTTCGCGAATCAGCCCCAGCATTTT
TRBD1	TRBV6-5	TRBJ1-5	.	15	CASSLTGGSNQPQHF	TGTGCCAGCAGTCTCACAGGGGGCAGCAATCAGCCCCAGCATTTT
TRBD2	TRBV6-6	TRBJ2-1	few	16	CASTGSTSGDYNEQFF	TGTGCCAGTACCGGGTCTACTAGCGGGGACTACAATGAGCAGTTCTTC
.	TRBV11-3	TRBJ2-2	.	12	CASSFNAGELFF	TGTGCCAGCAGCTTTAATGCCGGGGAGCTGTTTTTT
TRBD2	TRBV5-1	TRBJ2-1	.	15	CASSLFAGGPNEQFF	TGCGCCAGCAGCTTGTTTGCGGGAGGGCCCAATGAGCAGTTCTTC
TRBD1	TRBV6-1	TRBJ1-5	.	16	CASSGRGTGAGQPQHF	TGTGCCAGCAGTGGAAGAGGGACAGGGGCTGGCCAGCCCCAGCATTTT
TRBD2	TRBV5-5	TRBJ2-1	few	15	CASSFLAGVEHEQFF	TGTGCCAGCAGCTTCCTAGCGGGAGTGGAGCATGAGCAGTTCTTC
TRBD1	TRBV27	TRBJ1-1	.	16	CASRAKQGARGTEAFF	TGTGCCAGCAGAGCTAAACAGGGGGCGAGAGGCACTGAAGCTTTCTTT
TRBD1	TRBV15	TRBJ2-7	.	15	CATSRDATGAYEQYF	TGTGCCACCAGCAGAGATGCAACAGGGGCCTACGAGCAGTACTTC
TRBD1	TRBV7-9	TRBJ1-2	few	15	CASSRPGQTKRGYTF	TGTGCCAGCAGCCGGCCGGGACAGACTAAGAGGGGCTACACCTTC
.	TRBV4-2	TRBJ2-2	few	19	CASSQAARMGTQAAGELFF	TGTGCCAGCAGCCAAGCGGCTAGAATGGGAACACAGGCGGCCGGGGAGCTGTTTTTT
TRBD2	TRBV7-8	TRBJ2-2	few	17	CASSPELAGGNTGELFF	TGTGCCAGCAGCCCCGAGCTAGCGGGAGGTAACACCGGGGAGCTGTTTTTT
.	TRBV4-3	TRBJ1-2	.	16	CASSLEFGGNLYGYTF	TGCGCCAGCAGCCTGGAATTCGGGGGGAACTTATATGGCTACACCTTC
.	TRBV11-3	TRBJ1-1	.	13	CASSSIMNTEAFF	TGTGCCAGCAGCTCAATCATGAACACTGAAGCTTTCTTT
TRBD1	TRBV28	TRBJ1-5	.	17	CASSSPTGGASNQPQHF	TGTGCCAGCAGTTCCCCGACAGGGGGCGCAAGCAATCAGCCCCAGCATTTT
TRBD1	TRBV14	TRBJ2-7	.	15	CASSLIGTGAYEQYF	TGTGCCAGCAGCCTCATTGGGACAGGGGCCTACGAGCAGTACTTC
TRBD1	TRBV28	TRBJ1-5	.	17	CASSRPGQGSSNQPQHF	TGTGCCAGCAGCCGGCCGGGACAGGGGTCCAGCAATCAGCCCCAGCATTTT
.	TRBV20-1	TRBJ1-1	.	11	CSAHRDTEAFF	TGCAGTGCTCACAGGGACACTGAAGCTTTCTTT
TRBD2	TRBV28	TRBJ2-1	few	16	CASRPHPSGNLNEQFF	TGTGCCAGCAGACCCCACCCTAGCGGCAATCTCAATGAGCAGTTCTTC
TRBD1	TRBV5-1	TRBJ1-1	.	15	CASHPGTGLNTEAFF	TGCGCCAGTCATCCCGGGACAGGGTTGAACACTGAAGCTTTCTTT